The 3 T cell receptor beta chains reported below all come from one sample, sequenced in a study of blood T cell repertoires in COVID-19. Using immunoSEQ multiplex PCR, the repertoire was profiled, and TCRdb retains in-frame clones only, with some absent. The sample shows around 160,000 clones, around 84% of them seen only once. Sequenced: peripheral blood. The receptors derive from a man aged 55 to 70 with active or convalescent COVID-19.

The chain uses TRBV27 and TRBJ2-3; 9 nucleotides agree with TRBD1. From germline, CDR1 is MNHEY and CDR2 SMNVEV (reference sequence). CDR3 size: 14 residues. Losses at the gene ends were 8 bases for V and 4 bases for J; bases not matched to a gene: 7. The CDR3 bases are TGTGCCAGCGGGGACAGGGCGAGGGCAGATACGCAGTATTTT. Its protein product is CASGDRARADTQYF.

The genes are TRBV29-1 and TRBJ2-1, with 9 bases identical to TRBD2. The CDR3 contains 16 residues. J was trimmed by 2 bases and V by 7 bases; bases with no gene match: 12. Germline V gene data show CDR1 as SQVTM and CDR2 as ANQGSEA. This CDR3 is CSAIPSSGTTYNEQFF. CDR3 DNA: TGCAGCGCCATTCCATCTAGCGGGACCACCTACAATGAGCAGTTCTTC.

The V call is TRBV2, the J call TRBJ1-2, with 9 nucleotides matching TRBD1. The CDR3 consists of 13 residues. CDR1 and CDR2 from the germline V gene are SNHLY and FYNNEI. V lost 6 bases and J lost 7; bases outside the gene matches: 6. CDR3 residues: CASRRQGDSGYTF. CDR3 bases: TGTGCCAGCAGAAGACAGGGGGACTCTGGCTACACCTTC.